This T cell receptor beta chain was sequenced in a study of shared clonotypes between healthy human individuals. Points from the study as a whole: Sample collection involved blood only; tissue repertoires are likely different.

A note on this clone: What it binds is unknown.

Generated by immunoSEQ multiplex PCR, the TCRdb table keeps only in-frame clones and is missing some. This table holds over 400,000 clones, approximately 82% found once. There are 14 residues in the CDR3. Germline loops: CDR1 LGHNA, CDR2 YSLEER. With 5 bases removed from V and 6 bases from J, the gap between germline ends came to 14 bases. This chain joins TRBV4-3 and TRBJ2-1; no firm D call. The sample taken for sequencing was PBMCs. The TCR originated in a woman between 35 and 50 years old in good health. Some clones in this sample may be carry-over from other donors' samples. The DNA of the CDR3 is TGCGCCAGCAGCGTTTCGTCGGCGAGCAATGAGCAGTTCTTC. Its protein product is CASSVSSASNEQFF.